This is a list of T cell receptor beta chains from one sample in a study of cytomegalovirus exposure and HLA in healthy donors. Only in-frame clones appear in the TCRdb table, and some are missing; sequencing was by immunoSEQ multiplex PCR. The table shows roughly 250,000 clones, with approximately 80% occurring only once. The sequencing input was PBMCs. The source is a girl aged 2-10 years in good health and CMV-seronegative. Each CDR3 is given with its conserved first and last residue. A D gene is named only where the DNA matches it firmly. Size tells how often a clone was seen (once, few, many) or the class of an expanded clone, and some rows leave it out.

d_gene	v_gene	j_gene	abundance	CDR3nt	CDR3aa
TRBD1	TRBV7-2	TRBJ2-3	.	TGTGCCAGCGGGGACAGAAACACAGATACGCAGTATTTT	CASGDRNTDTQYF
.	TRBV6-5	TRBJ2-1	.	TGTGCCAGCAGGGCCCCCAGCGTCCGAAATGAGCAGTTCTTC	CASRAPSVRNEQFF
.	TRBV28	TRBJ2-1	.	TGTGCCAGCAGTTTTGCTAGCTCCACCAATGAGCAGTTCTTC	CASSFASSTNEQFF
.	TRBV29-1	TRBJ2-1	.	TGCAGCGTAGTTGGAGGGGCGGCCAAGGTATACAATGAGCAGTTCTTC	CSVVGGAAKVYNEQFF
TRBD1	TRBV13	TRBJ1-1	few	TGTGCCAGCAGCCCTTGGACAGGAAGAAACACTGAAGCTTTCTTT	CASSPWTGRNTEAFF
.	TRBV5-1	TRBJ1-2	few	TGCGCCAGCAGGAGCCCGGGACTCAGACACTATGGCTACACCTTC	CASRSPGLRHYGYTF
.	TRBV2	TRBJ1-3	few	TGTGCCAGCAGTGAGATGAGCTCTGGAAACACCATATATTTT	CASSEMSSGNTIYF
TRBD1	TRBV9	TRBJ2-6	.	TGTGCCAGCAGCGTAGCGTTAATTGGACAGGGGGCTTCTGGGGCCAACGTCCTGACTTTC	CASSVALIGQGASGANVLTF
TRBD2	TRBV12-5	TRBJ2-1	.	TGTGCTAGTGTTCTCGGGACTAGCGGGAGGTGGCTGGTGAATGAGCAGTTCTTC	CASVLGTSGRWLVNEQFF
.	TRBV7-8	TRBJ2-7	.	TGTGCCAGCAGCTCGTCGAAGACATACTACGAGCAGTACTTC	CASSSSKTYYEQYF
.	TRBV20-1	TRBJ2-5	.	TGCAGTGCTAGAGATGAGGAGACCCAGTACTTC	CSARDEETQYF
.	TRBV6-5	TRBJ1-1	.	TGTGCCAGCACCTCCTCGGGTGGCCACACTGAAGCTTTCTTT	CASTSSGGHTEAFF
TRBD1	TRBV7-8	TRBJ1-5	.	TGTGCCAGCAGCACCCAACCTGACAGGGTGTATAGCAATCAGCCCCAGCATTTT	CASSTQPDRVYSNQPQHF
.	TRBV4-2	TRBJ1-5	.	TGTGCCAGCAGCCCCACGGGGGTTAATCAGCCCCAGCATTTT	CASSPTGVNQPQHF
.	TRBV20-1	TRBJ1-4	.	TGCAGTGGCGGTGCTAATGAAAAACTGTTTTTT	CSGGANEKLFF
.	TRBV19	TRBJ1-1	.	TGTGCCAGTAGTATTAGGGGCAATGTGAACACTGAAGCTTTCTTT	CASSIRGNVNTEAFF
TRBD1	TRBV6-6	TRBJ1-1	.	TGTGCCAGCAGTACCCTGACAGGGTCCACTGAAGCTTTCTTT	CASSTLTGSTEAFF
.	TRBV14	TRBJ2-5	once	TGTGCCAGCAGTAGCCGGGGTATCGGCGCCGACGTCCAGGAGACCCAGTACTTC	CASSSRGIGADVQETQYF
TRBD2	TRBV28	TRBJ2-5	.	TGTGCCAGCCTAGAGGGAGGGCTAATCGGACCCGGGACCCAGTACTTC	CASLEGGLIGPGTQYF
.	TRBV5-4	TRBJ1-4	.	TGTGCCAGCAGCTTGGAGCCGGCTAATGAAAAACTGTTTTTT	CASSLEPANEKLFF
TRBD2	TRBV4-1	TRBJ2-7	few	TGCGCCAGCAGCCAGGGGACTAGCGGGCGGGATATTTCCTACGAGCAGTACTTC	CASSQGTSGRDISYEQYF
TRBD2	TRBV27	TRBJ2-1	.	TGTGCCAGCAGAACGGGACTAGCGGGAGTTATTGAGTACAATGAGCAGTTCTTC	CASRTGLAGVIEYNEQFF
.	TRBV28	TRBJ1-5	.	TGTGCCAGCAGATATATTCACAGGTCGAGTCAGCCCCAGCATTTT	CASRYIHRSSQPQHF
TRBD1	TRBV29-1	TRBJ1-1	.	TGCAGCGTAGCCGGGACAGGGGCTCCTGAAGCTTTCTTT	CSVAGTGAPEAFF
TRBD1	TRBV11-2	TRBJ2-7	.	TGTGCCAGCAGCTTCGGACAGGGGCACGAGCAGTACTTC	CASSFGQGHEQYF
TRBD1	TRBV19	TRBJ1-2	.	TGTGCCAGCCGGGACAGGGGTTATGGCTACACCTTC	CASRDRGYGYTF
TRBD1	TRBV7-6	TRBJ2-7	.	TGTGCCAGCAGCTTAGGGACAGGGGCCTACGAACAGTACTTC	CASSLGTGAYEQYF